This is a list of T cell receptor beta chains from one sample in a study of blood T cell repertoires in COVID-19. The protocol was immunoSEQ multiplex PCR, while the TCRdb copy is restricted to in-frame clones and leaves out a portion. The table lists fewer than 350,000 clones, nearly 90% of them singletons, with roughly 1.5% in the top ten. The sample consisted of PBMCs or T cells enriched from blood (not recorded which). These receptors originate from a woman aged 18-29 years with acute COVID-19. Both conserved end residues are part of each CDR3. D genes are given only for firm matches. The size field is filled for only some rows; it gives once, few, many or a size class.

d_gene	abundance	v_gene	j_gene	CDR3aa	CDR3nt
TRBD1	-	TRBV19	TRBJ1-1	CASSIVGGSGQDRETFF	TGTGCCAGTAGTATAGTAGGGGGCTCGGGACAGGACCGCGAAACTTTCTTT
-	-	TRBV4-2	TRBJ1-5	CASSHDLGSNQPQHF	TGTGCCAGCAGCCATGACCTGGGCAGCAATCAGCCCCAGCATTTT
TRBD1	-	TRBV27	TRBJ2-7	CASRGVGQGLRSYEQYF	TGTGCCAGCAGAGGGGTGGGACAGGGGCTTAGGTCCTACGAGCAGTACTTC
-	-	TRBV28	TRBJ2-7	CASSPPGLYEQYF	TGTGCCAGCAGTCCCCCAGGGCTCTACGAGCAGTACTTC
-	-	TRBV11-2	TRBJ2-7	CASSPIGPYEQYF	TGTGCCAGCAGCCCCATTGGGCCCTACGAGCAGTACTTC
TRBD1	-	TRBV2	TRBJ2-7	CASSRQGAYEQYF	TGTGCCAGCAGCCGACAGGGGGCTTACGAGCAGTACTTC
-	-	TRBV24-1	TRBJ2-1	CATSDRGTSTPNEQFF	TGTGCCACCAGTGATCGCGGGACTTCTACCCCCAATGAGCAGTTCTTC
TRBD2	-	TRBV27	TRBJ2-3	CASSQQGLARDTQYF	TGTGCCAGCAGTCAACAGGGACTAGCCCGAGATACGCAGTATTTT
-	once	TRBV9	TRBJ1-3	CASSPRGGFSGNTIYF	TGTGCCAGCAGCCCCCGAGGAGGTTTCTCTGGAAACACCATATATTTT
-	-	TRBV5-1	TRBJ2-1	CASSFAGADEQFF	TGCGCCAGCAGCTTTGCAGGGGCGGATGAGCAGTTCTTC
-	-	TRBV5-4	TRBJ1-6	CASSVQGPANSPLHF	TGTGCCAGCAGCGTGCAGGGCCCCGCTAATTCACCCCTCCACTTT
-	-	TRBV4-1	TRBJ1-4	CASSQKTRVILEELFF	TGCGCCAGCAGCCAAAAGACCAGGGTTATTCTTGAGGAACTGTTTTTT
-	-	TRBV21-1	TRBJ2-7	CASSTLRLAGGPQTSVEQYF	TGTGCCAGCAGCACCCTACGACTAGCGGGAGGTCCTCAAACCTCAGTCGAGCAGTACTTC
TRBD1	-	TRBV6-5	TRBJ1-2	CASSYSTTGGSHGYTF	TGTGCCAGCAGTTACTCGACGACAGGGGGCTCCCATGGCTACACCTTC
-	-	TRBV19	TRBJ2-2	CASSLVGGATGELFF	TGTGCCAGTAGCCTTGTGGGCGGGGCAACCGGGGAGCTGTTTTTT
-	-	TRBV30	TRBJ1-4	CAWSFRTSFNEKLFF	TGTGCCTGGAGTTTCAGGACAAGCTTTAATGAAAAACTGTTTTTT
-	-	TRBV7-6	TRBJ2-1	CASSLGGPPYNEQFF	TGTGCCAGCAGCTTAGGGGGGCCCCCCTACAATGAGCAGTTCTTC
TRBD2	-	TRBV7-2	TRBJ2-1	CASSLNGRGIRDNEQFF	TGTGCCAGCAGCTTAAACGGGAGGGGGATACGAGACAATGAGCAGTTCTTC
TRBD1	-	TRBV6-5	TRBJ1-1	CASSLQGATEAFF	TGTGCCAGCAGTTTACAGGGGGCCACTGAAGCTTTCTTT
-	-	TRBV5-1	TRBJ1-1	CASSLVSGFTEAFF	TGCGCCAGCAGCTTGGTTTCAGGGTTCACTGAAGCTTTCTTT
-	-	TRBV21-1	TRBJ2-7	CASSKGSVYYEQYF	TGTGCCAGCAGCAAAGGTTCAGTTTACTACGAGCAGTACTTC
-	-	TRBV19	TRBJ1-2	CASKPLAGVNYGYTF	TGTGCCAGTAAACCCTTGGCAGGGGTTAACTATGGCTACACCTTC
TRBD2	-	TRBV27	TRBJ2-3	CASSPGLLRTDTQYF	TGTGCCAGCAGTCCGGGACTACTTCGCACAGATACGCAGTATTTT
TRBD1	-	TRBV19	TRBJ1-2	CASRGTGGAEGYTF	TGTGCCAGTAGAGGGACAGGGGGCGCCGAGGGCTACACCTTC
TRBD1	-	TRBV6-5	TRBJ1-5	CASSPTGEYGQPQHF	TGTGCCAGCAGTCCCACAGGGGAATACGGTCAGCCCCAGCATTTT
TRBD1	few	TRBV6-5	TRBJ2-1	CASRRQGAQFF	TGTGCCAGCAGAAGACAGGGGGCGCAGTTCTTC
-	-	TRBV5-1	TRBJ1-2	CASSLSTAGYTF	TGCGCCAGCAGCTTGTCGACAGCGGGCTACACCTTC
TRBD2	-	TRBV28	TRBJ2-1	CASKTPGGAHNEQFF	TGTGCCAGCAAAACCCCCGGGGGGGCCCACAATGAGCAGTTCTTC
-	-	TRBV18	TRBJ2-5	CASSLRMTEETQYF	TGTGCCAGCTCACTTAGGATGACAGAAGAGACCCAGTACTTC
-	-	TRBV30	TRBJ1-1	CAWSVRQALPNTEAFF	TGTGCCTGGAGTGTACGACAGGCCCTCCCGAACACTGAAGCTTTCTTT
-	-	TRBV18	TRBJ1-3	CASSPTGGGNTIYF	TGTGCCAGCTCACCGACAGGCGGGGGAAACACCATATATTTT
TRBD2	-	TRBV7-7	TRBJ2-1	CASSLVAGGDGEQFF	TGTGCCAGCAGCTTAGTAGCGGGAGGGGACGGTGAGCAGTTCTTC
TRBD2	-	TRBV4-2	TRBJ2-1	CASSQETSFYEQFF	TGTGCCAGCAGCCAAGAGACTAGCTTCTATGAGCAGTTCTTC
TRBD1	-	TRBV3-1/TRBV3-2	TRBJ2-1	CASSQGTGSNEQFF	TGTGCCAGCAGCCAAGGGACAGGGAGCAATGAGCAGTTCTTC
TRBD1	-	TRBV7-2	TRBJ1-2	CASSLAPTTGDYGYTF	TGTGCCAGCAGCTTAGCCCCCACGACAGGGGACTATGGCTACACCTTC
TRBD1	-	TRBV6-5	TRBJ1-2	CASSYSGQGYGYTF	TGTGCCAGCAGTTACTCGGGACAGGGCTATGGCTACACCTTC
-	-	TRBV4-2	TRBJ1-1	CASRPELNTEAFF	TGTGCCAGCAGACCTGAGTTGAACACTGAAGCTTTCTTT
TRBD2	-	TRBV13	TRBJ2-1	CASSLGLGLAGIYNEQFF	TGTGCCAGCAGCTTAGGCCTCGGACTAGCGGGGATCTACAATGAGCAGTTCTTC
-	few	TRBV6-5	TRBJ2-1	CASGPRVYNEQFF	TGTGCCAGCGGTCCTAGAGTGTACAATGAGCAGTTCTTC
TRBD1	few	TRBV19	TRBJ2-7	CASSDRGRYEQYF	TGTGCCAGTAGTGACAGGGGGCGGTACGAGCAGTACTTC
TRBD1	-	TRBV6-2/TRBV6-3	TRBJ1-2	CASSPRGTGGSAGYGYTF	TGTGCCAGCAGCCCTAGGGGGACAGGGGGCTCCGCTGGCTATGGCTACACCTTC
-	-	TRBV6-5	TRBJ2-3	CASCLRGPSTDTQYF	TGTGCCAGCTGCCTGCGGGGACCTAGCACAGATACGCAGTATTTT
-	-	TRBV29-1	TRBJ1-4	CSVFLAGKAGKLFF	TGCAGCGTTTTCCTAGCGGGAAAAGCTGGAAAACTGTTTTTT
TRBD2	-	TRBV29-1	TRBJ2-5	CSVEDGRAGPQETQYF	TGCAGCGTTGAAGACGGGAGGGCAGGCCCCCAAGAGACCCAGTACTTC
-	-	TRBV7-2	TRBJ2-7	CASSSGEAGYRAPLLRQYF	TGTGCCAGCAGCTCCGGGGAGGCGGGATACCGGGCCCCCCTCCTACGGCAGTACTTC